The TCR beta chain under discussion was sequenced for a study of blood T cell repertoires in COVID-19. Study in general: There were acute and convalescent COVID-19 samples, and they came from the United States, Italy and Spain. The analysed material was cDNA or gDNA that came from T cells, B-cell-depleted T cells, or PBMCs.

Germline CDR1 is SGHTA and CDR2 is FQGTGA. This CDR3 contains 12 residues. V lost 8 bases and J lost 5, with 10 bases in between. In the original processing: Estimates of nucleated cell counts were drawn from the amplification of reference gene primers. The assay was immunoSEQ multiplex PCR, and TCRdb's table has in-frame clones only and misses some. From that table come the V and J calls and clone size; the DNA was used to work out D and trimming. The sample holds tens of thousands of clones, 85% seen once. The sequence came from a man in his fifties or sixties with active COVID-19. V and J are TRBV7-3 and TRBJ2-1; tentatively, D is TRBD2 (5 bases). Material: peripheral blood. CDR3 in amino acids: CASRTSNNEQFF. For the CDR3, the DNA is TGTGCCAGCCGGACTTCCAACAATGAGCAGTTCTTC.